The present T cell receptor beta chain was sequenced within a study of human T cells and chemical hapten exposure. Study details: Patch tests put 0.01% DPC on the upper back, and the results were checked at 6 days.

CDR1 and CDR2 from the germline V gene are LGHNA and YNFKEQ. Unmatched junction bases numbered 6, after V lost 0 bases and J lost 6 bases. The CDR3 length is 15 residues. In the authors' methods: TCRs per sample had a median of approximately 88,000 and ranged from about 23,224 to 690,600. A single record per CDR3 protein comes from TCRdb applying MiXCR to the RACE reads. For this entry, the V and J calls and clone size follow TCRdb and not the study's own pipeline. The sample has just over 350,000 distinct CDR3 sequences; about 6.3% are singletons. This clonotype was counted a few times. Noted time point: patch test 2, 6 weeks after DPC sensitization. Regarding treatment: therapeutic diphenylcyclopropenone sensitization with weekly scalp DPC. It was unfractionated whole blood from which total RNA was extracted.

The chain employs TRBV4-2 and TRBJ2-7; TRBD2 aligns across 9 bases. This sequence was found in a woman under 30 with alopecia areata. Some clones in this sample may be carry-over from other donors' samples. The sequences come from whole blood, collected in connection with sensitization to the hapten diphenylcyclopropenone (DPC). DNA of the CDR3: TGTGCCAGCAGCCAAGAGGGGCTAGCGGGGCGCGAGCAGTACTTC. Its protein is CASSQEGLAGREQYF.